Shown below are 5 T cell receptor beta chains from a single sample sequenced in a study of T cell repertoires in cytomegalovirus infection. Their specific antigens are unknown. One entry per CDR3 protein results from TCRdb running MiXCR on the reads. This sample has nearly 700,000 distinct CDR3 sequences, with approximately 33% found just once. This specimen consisted of cultured PBMCs, obtained from culture after CMV antigen stimulation. Receptors originate from a human donor in good health (CMV status not recorded). Some clones in this sample may be carry-over from other donors' samples.

The V call is TRBV11-2, the J call TRBJ2-7; D is possibly TRBD2 (5 bases). The CDR3 has 12 amino acids. Trimming took 5 bases from V and 3 from J, leaving 8 bases between them. Germline V gene data show CDR1 as SGHAT and CDR2 as FQNNGV. The CDR3 reads CASSPEDYEQYF. The CDR3 DNA is TGTGCCAGCAGCCCGGAGGACTACGAGCAGTACTTC.

The V gene is TRBV7-2, the J gene TRBJ2-1; TRBD1 or TRBD2 may be the D gene (5 bases each). The V gene lost 2 bases and the J gene lost 4 bases, with 12 bases spanning the gap. Germline CDR1 and CDR2: SGHTA and FQGNSA. The CDR3 consists of 15 residues. CDR3 residues: CASSLYPGRYNEQFF. The CDR3 DNA follows: TGTGCCAGCAGCTTATATCCGGGGCGTTACAATGAGCAGTTCTTC.

This clonotype was seen a handful of times. The DNA for the CDR3 is TGTGCCAGTGAGGAGACGGCGAACACTGAAGCTTTCTTT. It is translated as CASEETANTEAFF. The rearrangement links TRBV7-8 to TRBJ1-1, with D unresolved. Trimming shortened V by 9 bases and J by 1 base, and 12 bases separated the two germline ends. The CDR3 is 13 residues long. Looked up from germline, CDR1 is SGHVS and CDR2 is FQNEAQ.

The gene calls are TRBV4-1 and TRBJ1-2; D possibly corresponds to TRBD1 (6 bases). Trimming took off 4 bases at V and 8 bases at J, with 29 bases between the two ends. Germline assignment: CDR1 MGHRA and CDR2 YSYEKL. The CDR3 contains 18 residues. CDR3 nucleotides: TGCGCCAGCAGCCTCCTCCGCGGGGGGCGCGATGGCGAACACGGCTACACCTTC. Translated: CASSLLRGGRDGEHGYTF.

Only a few counts were recorded for this clonotype. This chain uses TRBV11-1 with TRBJ2-3, with TRBD2 identical over 9 bases. The CDR3 is 16 residues long. Germline lookup yields CDR1 SGHAT and CDR2 FQDESV (reference sequence). V gave up 0 bases and J gave up 7 bases; unmatched junction bases: 8. The CDR3: CASSLAQRGAANTQYF. Written as DNA, the CDR3 is TGTGCCAGCAGCTTAGCCCAGCGGGGGGCCGCTAATACGCAGTATTTT.